This TCR beta chain was sequenced in a study of shared clonotypes between healthy human individuals. Study at large: A donor's plate count was three for CD4 naive and three for CD4 memory; CD8 naive had two and CD8 memory one.

In its sample, this clone was seen once. Antigen: not known. The repertoire was sequenced with immunoSEQ multiplex PCR; TCRdb's copy has only in-frame clones and lacks some. This table holds some 2.3 million clones, over 85% found once. CDR1 SGHNT and CDR2 YYREEE come from the germline V gene (reference sequence). V lost 0 bases and J lost 5, with 11 bases in between. This CDR3 has 14 amino acids. Study-wide results and caveats: What naive subsets generally showed was a larger estimated richness than memory subsets showed. Shared clonotypes across all four donors exceeded non-shared ones in generation probability.

The sequence derives from a man younger than 35 in good health. Some clones in this sample may be carry-over from other donors' samples. Sequencing was carried out using naive CD4+ T cells from PBMCs. The subset denotes: CD45RA+ positively selected. This chain uses TRBV5-4 with TRBJ2-5; D may be TRBD2 (6 bases). For the CDR3, the DNA is TGTGCCAGCAGCTTGGGCAGGGCGGGGGAGACCCAGTACTTC. Protein: CASSLGRAGETQYF.